Listed below are T cell receptor beta chains from one sample, sequenced in a study of patients and donors after allogeneic stem cell transplantation. MiXCR, applied by TCRdb to the RT-PCR reads, yields one record per CDR3 protein. The sample yields tens of thousands of distinct CDR3 sequences, 48% seen once. Sequenced input: blood, either unsorted or a sorted T cell fraction (not recorded which). These receptor sequences come from a human donor who was either an allogeneic HSCT recipient or a stem cell or donor lymphocyte infusion donor (not recorded which). It is not recorded whose cells these are; they may come from a transplant donor. The CDR3 runs from the conserved cysteine through the conserved F or W. A D gene is named only where the DNA matches it firmly. A row's size may be missing; if present it is once, few, many or a size class.

v_gene: TRBV19; abundance: few; d_gene: NA; j_gene: TRBJ1-1; CDR3aa: CASSIDSGRNTEAFF; CDR3nt: TGTGCCAGTAGTATAGATTCGGGGAGGAACACTGAAGCTTTCTTT
v_gene: TRBV20-1; abundance: NA; d_gene: NA; j_gene: TRBJ1-2; CDR3aa: CSARDSARRYTF; CDR3nt: TGCAGTGCTAGAGATTCGGCCCGGCGCTACACCTTC
v_gene: TRBV28; abundance: few; d_gene: NA; j_gene: TRBJ1-5; CDR3aa: CASSYHRNNQPQHF; CDR3nt: TGTGCCAGCAGTTACCACAGGAACAATCAGCCCCAGCATTTT
v_gene: TRBV24-1; abundance: NA; d_gene: NA; j_gene: TRBJ2-4; CDR3aa: CATSDPTNNIQYF; CDR3nt: TGTGCCACCAGTGATCCAACGAATAACATTCAGTACTTC
v_gene: TRBV18; abundance: once; d_gene: TRBD1; j_gene: TRBJ1-4; CDR3aa: CASSRFGTDKTTNEKLFF; CDR3nt: TGTGCCAGCTCAAGATTCGGGACAGACAAAACAACTAATGAAAAACTGTTTTTT
v_gene: TRBV6-5; abundance: NA; d_gene: NA; j_gene: TRBJ1-1; CDR3aa: CASRGNKNTEAFF; CDR3nt: TGTGCCAGCAGGGGCAACAAGAACACTGAAGCTTTCTTT
v_gene: TRBV20-1; abundance: NA; d_gene: TRBD1; j_gene: TRBJ1-3; CDR3aa: CSASPGQGIGNTIYF; CDR3nt: TGCAGTGCTAGCCCGGGACAGGGGATAGGAAACACCATATATTTT
v_gene: TRBV6-5; abundance: few; d_gene: NA; j_gene: TRBJ1-5; CDR3aa: CASSSQTGGNQPQHF; CDR3nt: TGTGCCAGCAGTTCCCAGACAGGAGGCAATCAGCCCCAGCATTTT
v_gene: TRBV2; abundance: few; d_gene: NA; j_gene: TRBJ1-2; CDR3aa: CAVRWLGNNYGYTF; CDR3nt: TGTGCCGTCCGGTGGCTTGGGAACAACTATGGCTACACCTTC
v_gene: TRBV28; abundance: few; d_gene: NA; j_gene: TRBJ1-2; CDR3aa: CASSPAGPSNYGYTF; CDR3nt: TGTGCCAGCAGTCCAGCAGGCCCCTCTAACTATGGCTACACCTTC
v_gene: TRBV11-2; abundance: NA; d_gene: NA; j_gene: TRBJ1-4; CDR3aa: CASSFGAATNEKLFF; CDR3nt: TGTGCCAGCAGCTTTGGAGCCGCAACTAATGAAAAACTGTTTTTT
v_gene: TRBV28; abundance: NA; d_gene: TRBD1; j_gene: TRBJ1-3; CDR3aa: CASSLTTIRGFPGNTIYF; CDR3nt: TGTGCCAGCAGTTTAACGACAATCAGGGGGTTTCCTGGAAACACCATATATTTT
v_gene: TRBV15; abundance: NA; d_gene: NA; j_gene: TRBJ1-6; CDR3aa: CATSSYTGTYNSPLHF; CDR3nt: TGTGCCACCAGCAGTTATACAGGGACCTATAATTCACCCCTCCACTTT
v_gene: TRBV5-1; abundance: NA; d_gene: TRBD1; j_gene: TRBJ1-5; CDR3aa: CASSLGDRGLNQPQHF; CDR3nt: TGCGCCAGCAGCTTGGGCGACAGGGGCTTAAATCAGCCCCAGCATTTT
v_gene: TRBV12-3/TRBV12-4; abundance: NA; d_gene: NA; j_gene: TRBJ1-2; CDR3aa: CASKIGPVRGYTF; CDR3nt: TGTGCCAGCAAAATAGGGCCAGTACGGGGCTACACCTTC
v_gene: TRBV12-3/TRBV12-4; abundance: NA; d_gene: NA; j_gene: TRBJ1-3; CDR3aa: CANREPISGNTIYF; CDR3nt: TGTGCCAACAGGGAGCCGATCTCTGGAAACACCATATATTTT
v_gene: TRBV20-1; abundance: NA; d_gene: NA; j_gene: TRBJ2-7; CDR3aa: CSARASPYEQYF; CDR3nt: TGCAGTGCTAGAGCTAGTCCCTACGAGCAGTACTTC
v_gene: TRBV3-1; abundance: NA; d_gene: TRBD2; j_gene: TRBJ2-5; CDR3aa: CASSHHSGSRRETQYF; CDR3nt: TGTGCCAGCAGCCATCATAGCGGGAGTCGGAGGGAGACCCAGTACTTC
v_gene: TRBV6-5; abundance: NA; d_gene: NA; j_gene: TRBJ1-1; CDR3aa: CASSFRLMNTEAFF; CDR3nt: TGTGCCAGCAGTTTCCGGCTAATGAACACTGAAGCTTTCTTT
v_gene: TRBV29-1; abundance: NA; d_gene: NA; j_gene: TRBJ1-2; CDR3aa: CSVDSTNYGYTF; CDR3nt: TGCAGCGTTGACAGCACCAACTATGGCTACACCTTC
v_gene: TRBV7-9; abundance: few; d_gene: NA; j_gene: TRBJ1-4; CDR3aa: CASRPARGGGEKLFF; CDR3nt: TGTGCCAGCAGACCAGCACGTGGCGGGGGCGAAAAACTGTTTTTT
v_gene: TRBV15; abundance: NA; d_gene: NA; j_gene: TRBJ2-4; CDR3aa: CATSVVKDIQYF; CDR3nt: TGTGCCACCAGCGTCGTCAAAGACATTCAGTACTTC
v_gene: TRBV4-3; abundance: NA; d_gene: NA; j_gene: TRBJ1-1; CDR3aa: CASSQGPRGTEAFF; CDR3nt: TGCGCCAGCAGCCAGGGACCGAGGGGTACTGAAGCTTTCTTT
v_gene: TRBV5-5; abundance: NA; d_gene: NA; j_gene: TRBJ1-5; CDR3aa: CASSFSGGSNQPQHF; CDR3nt: TGTGCCAGCAGCTTTTCCGGGGGGAGCAATCAGCCCCAGCATTTT
v_gene: TRBV5-1; abundance: NA; d_gene: NA; j_gene: TRBJ1-1; CDR3aa: CASSLAVPAAGSEAFF; CDR3nt: TGCGCCAGCAGCTTGGCCGTGCCCGCAGCGGGTTCTGAAGCTTTCTTT
v_gene: TRBV12-3/TRBV12-4; abundance: NA; d_gene: NA; j_gene: TRBJ1-3; CDR3aa: CASGNRRVGSGNTIYF; CDR3nt: TGTGCCAGCGGGAACAGGAGGGTAGGCTCTGGAAACACCATATATTTT
v_gene: TRBV4-3; abundance: few; d_gene: NA; j_gene: TRBJ1-4; CDR3aa: CASSQDQWGRGNEKLFF; CDR3nt: TGCGCCAGCAGCCAAGATCAGTGGGGTCGGGGTAATGAAAAACTGTTTTTT
v_gene: TRBV12-3/TRBV12-4; abundance: NA; d_gene: TRBD2; j_gene: TRBJ2-2; CDR3aa: CASSFRLADTGELFF; CDR3nt: TGTGCCAGCAGTTTTCGACTAGCGGACACCGGGGAGCTGTTTTTT
v_gene: TRBV6-2/TRBV6-3; abundance: NA; d_gene: TRBD2; j_gene: TRBJ2-1; CDR3aa: CASKSSGSNEQFF; CDR3nt: TGTGCCAGCAAGTCTAGCGGGAGCAATGAGCAGTTCTTC
v_gene: TRBV20-1; abundance: NA; d_gene: NA; j_gene: TRBJ1-2; CDR3aa: CSASRTSALYGYTF; CDR3nt: TGCAGTGCTAGCAGGACTTCGGCCCTTTATGGCTACACCTTC
v_gene: TRBV19; abundance: many; d_gene: TRBD1; j_gene: TRBJ1-5; CDR3aa: CASSRGGVTGNQPQHF; CDR3nt: TGTGCCAGTAGCCGAGGCGGTGTGACAGGGAATCAGCCCCAGCATTTT
v_gene: TRBV24-1; abundance: NA; d_gene: NA; j_gene: TRBJ2-7; CDR3aa: CATSDPSLSEQYF; CDR3nt: TGTGCCACCAGTGACCCCTCTTTATCGGAGCAGTACTTC
v_gene: TRBV25-1; abundance: NA; d_gene: NA; j_gene: TRBJ1-1; CDR3aa: CASSPLPATNTEAFF; CDR3nt: TGTGCCAGCAGCCCCCTCCCAGCCACGAACACTGAAGCTTTCTTT
v_gene: TRBV6-1; abundance: NA; d_gene: NA; j_gene: TRBJ1-5; CDR3aa: CASSEPAGGQGQPQHF; CDR3nt: TGTGCCAGCAGCGAACCGGCGGGGGGGCAGGGTCAGCCCCAGCATTTT
v_gene: TRBV4-3; abundance: NA; d_gene: NA; j_gene: TRBJ1-1; CDR3aa: CASSQEGVIGTGTEAFF; CDR3nt: TGCGCCAGCAGCCAAGAAGGGGTCATCGGGACGGGCACTGAAGCTTTCTTT
v_gene: TRBV3-1; abundance: many; d_gene: NA; j_gene: TRBJ1-1; CDR3aa: CASSRTGIFAEAFF; CDR3nt: TGTGCCAGCAGCCGGACCGGTATTTTTGCTGAAGCTTTCTTT
v_gene: TRBV7-8; abundance: NA; d_gene: TRBD2; j_gene: TRBJ2-5; CDR3aa: CAIRTSGAQREETQYF; CDR3nt: TGTGCAATCCGGACTAGCGGCGCGCAAAGGGAAGAGACCCAGTACTTC
v_gene: TRBV7-9; abundance: NA; d_gene: TRBD1; j_gene: TRBJ2-7; CDR3aa: CASSFIGQGLYEQYF; CDR3nt: TGTGCCAGCAGCTTCATCGGACAGGGCCTCTACGAGCAGTACTTC
v_gene: TRBV11-2; abundance: NA; d_gene: NA; j_gene: TRBJ1-1; CDR3aa: CASSSDRRTEAFF; CDR3nt: TGTGCCAGCAGCTCAGACAGGCGCACTGAAGCTTTCTTT
v_gene: TRBV5-6; abundance: NA; d_gene: NA; j_gene: TRBJ2-1; CDR3aa: CASTDAGEQFF; CDR3nt: TGTGCCAGCACCGATGCTGGTGAGCAGTTCTTC
v_gene: TRBV10-3; abundance: NA; d_gene: NA; j_gene: TRBJ2-7; CDR3aa: CAIRNEDRYYEQYF; CDR3nt: TGTGCCATCCGGAATGAAGACAGGTACTACGAGCAGTACTTC
v_gene: TRBV4-3; abundance: NA; d_gene: NA; j_gene: TRBJ1-1; CDR3aa: CASSPNTRVGTEAFF; CDR3nt: TGCGCCAGCAGCCCGAACACACGTGTGGGGACTGAAGCTTTCTTT
v_gene: TRBV5-1; abundance: NA; d_gene: NA; j_gene: TRBJ1-6; CDR3aa: CASSLGESNSPLHF; CDR3nt: TGCGCCAGCAGCTTAGGGGAATCCAACTCACCCCTCCACTTT
v_gene: TRBV12-3/TRBV12-4; abundance: NA; d_gene: TRBD1; j_gene: TRBJ1-5; CDR3aa: CASSSGQGGNQPQHF; CDR3nt: TGTGCCAGCAGTTCGGGACAGGGTGGCAATCAGCCCCAGCATTTT
v_gene: TRBV25-1; abundance: once; d_gene: NA; j_gene: TRBJ1-5; CDR3aa: CASIPWQGISNQPQHF; CDR3nt: TGTGCCAGCATTCCCTGGCAGGGGATTAGCAATCAGCCCCAGCATTTT
v_gene: TRBV29-1; abundance: NA; d_gene: TRBD2; j_gene: TRBJ2-1; CDR3aa: CSVDATSGYKRNEQFF; CDR3nt: TGCAGCGTTGATGCCACTAGCGGATACAAGAGGAATGAGCAGTTCTTC
v_gene: TRBV12-3/TRBV12-4; abundance: few; d_gene: NA; j_gene: TRBJ1-6; CDR3aa: CASSYPGGLALHF; CDR3nt: TGTGCCAGCAGTTATCCGGGGGGATTGGCCCTCCACTTT
v_gene: TRBV10-3; abundance: NA; d_gene: NA; j_gene: TRBJ1-3; CDR3aa: CAIRTGTGNTIYF; CDR3nt: TGTGCCATCAGAACAGGAACTGGAAACACCATATATTTT
v_gene: TRBV12-3/TRBV12-4; abundance: NA; d_gene: TRBD1; j_gene: TRBJ1-1; CDR3aa: CASSLQGAPTEAFF; CDR3nt: TGTGCCAGCAGTTTACAGGGGGCGCCCACTGAAGCTTTCTTT
v_gene: TRBV4-1; abundance: few; d_gene: NA; j_gene: TRBJ1-2; CDR3aa: CASSQYRTNNYGYTF; CDR3nt: TGCGCCAGCAGCCAATACAGGACTAATAACTATGGCTACACCTTC
v_gene: TRBV5-6; abundance: NA; d_gene: TRBD1; j_gene: TRBJ1-4; CDR3aa: CASMQGTGAWKLFF; CDR3nt: TGTGCCAGCATGCAGGGGACAGGGGCGTGGAAACTGTTTTTT
v_gene: TRBV6-5; abundance: few; d_gene: NA; j_gene: TRBJ1-4; CDR3aa: CASSRRRRRIATNEKLFF; CDR3nt: TGTGCCAGCAGTCGACGCCGGAGACGGATTGCAACTAATGAAAAACTGTTTTTT
v_gene: TRBV4-1; abundance: NA; d_gene: NA; j_gene: TRBJ1-2; CDR3aa: CASSRPPVNYGYTF; CDR3nt: TGCGCCAGCAGCCGGCCGCCGGTGAACTATGGCTACACCTTC